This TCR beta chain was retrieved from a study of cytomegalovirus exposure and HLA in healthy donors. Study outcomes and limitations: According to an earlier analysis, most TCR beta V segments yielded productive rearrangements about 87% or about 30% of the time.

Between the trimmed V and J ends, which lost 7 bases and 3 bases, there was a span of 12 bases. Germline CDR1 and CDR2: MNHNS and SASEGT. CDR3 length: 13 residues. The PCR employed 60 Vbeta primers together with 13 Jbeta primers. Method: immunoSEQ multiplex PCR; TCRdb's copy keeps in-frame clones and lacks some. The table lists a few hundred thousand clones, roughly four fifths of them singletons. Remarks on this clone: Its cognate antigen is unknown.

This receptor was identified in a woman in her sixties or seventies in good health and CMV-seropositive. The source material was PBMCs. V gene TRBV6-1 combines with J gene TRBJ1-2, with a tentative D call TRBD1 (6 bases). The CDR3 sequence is CASKPGHHYGYTF. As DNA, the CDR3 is TGTGCCAGCAAACCGGGACACCACTATGGCTACACCTTC.